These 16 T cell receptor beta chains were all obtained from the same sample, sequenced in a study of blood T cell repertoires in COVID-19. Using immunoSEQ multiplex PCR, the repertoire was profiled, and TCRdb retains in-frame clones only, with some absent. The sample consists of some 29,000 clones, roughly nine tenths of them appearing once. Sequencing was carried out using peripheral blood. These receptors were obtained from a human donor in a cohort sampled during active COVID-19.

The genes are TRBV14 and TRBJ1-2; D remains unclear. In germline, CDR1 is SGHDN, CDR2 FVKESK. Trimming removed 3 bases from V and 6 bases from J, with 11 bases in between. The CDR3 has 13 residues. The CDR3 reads CASSHLTQDGYTF. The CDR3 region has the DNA TGTGCCAGCAGCCACCTCACTCAGGATGGCTACACCTTC.

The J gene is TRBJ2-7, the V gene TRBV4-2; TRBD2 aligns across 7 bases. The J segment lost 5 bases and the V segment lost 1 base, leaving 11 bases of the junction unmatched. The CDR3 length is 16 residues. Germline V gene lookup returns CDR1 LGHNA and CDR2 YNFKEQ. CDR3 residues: CASSQVGGTLENEQYF. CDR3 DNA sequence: TGTGCCAGCAGCCAAGTCGGGGGGACCCTCGAGAACGAGCAGTACTTC.

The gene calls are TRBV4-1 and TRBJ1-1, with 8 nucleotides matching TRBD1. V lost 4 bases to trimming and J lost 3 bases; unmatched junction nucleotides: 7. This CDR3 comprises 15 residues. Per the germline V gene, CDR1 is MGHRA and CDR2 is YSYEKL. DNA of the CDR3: TGCGCCAGCAGCCCCCGGACAGGGAGGGACACTGAAGCTTTCTTT. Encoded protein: CASSPRTGRDTEAFF.

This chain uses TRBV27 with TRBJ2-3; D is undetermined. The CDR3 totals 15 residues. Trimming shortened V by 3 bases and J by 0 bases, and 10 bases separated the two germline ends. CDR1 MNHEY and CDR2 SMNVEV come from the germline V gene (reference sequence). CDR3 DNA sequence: TGTGCCAGCAGTTTTTTGCCGACTAGCACAGATACGCAGTATTTT. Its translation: CASSFLPTSTDTQYF.

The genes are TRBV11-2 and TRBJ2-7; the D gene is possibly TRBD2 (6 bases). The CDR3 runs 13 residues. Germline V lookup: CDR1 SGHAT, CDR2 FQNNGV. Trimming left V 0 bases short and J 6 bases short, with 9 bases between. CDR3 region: CASSLDRSGEQYF. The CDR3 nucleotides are TGTGCCAGCAGCTTAGATCGTAGCGGCGAGCAGTACTTC. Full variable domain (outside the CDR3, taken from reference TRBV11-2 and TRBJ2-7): EAGVAQSPRYKIIEKRQSVAFWCNPISGHATLYWYQQILGQGPKLLIQFQNNGVVDDSQLPKDRFSAERLKGVDSTLKIQPAKLEDSAVYLCASSLDRSGEQYFGPGTRLTVT.

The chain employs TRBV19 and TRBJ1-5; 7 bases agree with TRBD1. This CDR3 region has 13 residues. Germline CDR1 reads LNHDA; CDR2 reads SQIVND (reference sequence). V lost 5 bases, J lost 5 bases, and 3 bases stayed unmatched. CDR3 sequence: CASSWGTDQPQHF. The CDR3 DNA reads TGTGCCAGTAGTTGGGGGACAGATCAGCCCCAGCATTTT.

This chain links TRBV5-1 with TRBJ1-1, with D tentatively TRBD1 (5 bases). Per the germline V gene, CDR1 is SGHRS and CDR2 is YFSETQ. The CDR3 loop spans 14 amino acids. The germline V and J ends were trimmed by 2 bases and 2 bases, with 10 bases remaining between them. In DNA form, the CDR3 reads TGCGCCAGCAGCTTCTCGGGGGTAAACACTGAAGCTTTCTTT. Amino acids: CASSFSGVNTEAFF.

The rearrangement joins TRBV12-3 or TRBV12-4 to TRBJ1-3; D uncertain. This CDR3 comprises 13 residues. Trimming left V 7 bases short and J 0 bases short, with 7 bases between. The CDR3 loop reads CASNSNSGNTIYF. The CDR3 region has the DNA TGTGCCAGCAACAGCAACTCTGGAAACACCATATATTTT.

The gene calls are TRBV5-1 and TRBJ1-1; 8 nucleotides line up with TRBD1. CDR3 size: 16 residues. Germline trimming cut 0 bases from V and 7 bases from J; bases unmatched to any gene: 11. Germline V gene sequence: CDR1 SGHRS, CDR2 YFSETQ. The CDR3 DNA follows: TGCGCCAGCAGCTTGGGTGGGTCAGGGGGCTCGGGTGAAGCTTTCTTT. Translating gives CASSLGGSGGSGEAFF.

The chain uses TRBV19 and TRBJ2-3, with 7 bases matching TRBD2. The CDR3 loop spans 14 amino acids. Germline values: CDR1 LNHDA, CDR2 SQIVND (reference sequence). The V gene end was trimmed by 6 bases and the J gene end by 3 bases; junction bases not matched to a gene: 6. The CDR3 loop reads CASRNRGVTDTQYF. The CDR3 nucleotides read TGTGCCAGTAGAAACCGGGGGGTAACAGATACGCAGTATTTT.

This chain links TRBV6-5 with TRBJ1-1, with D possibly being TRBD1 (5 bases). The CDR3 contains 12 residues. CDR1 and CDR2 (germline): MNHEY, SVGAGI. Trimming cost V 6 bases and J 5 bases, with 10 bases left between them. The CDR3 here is CASRGGRTEAFF. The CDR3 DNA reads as TGTGCCAGCAGGGGGGGGAGGACTGAAGCTTTCTTT.

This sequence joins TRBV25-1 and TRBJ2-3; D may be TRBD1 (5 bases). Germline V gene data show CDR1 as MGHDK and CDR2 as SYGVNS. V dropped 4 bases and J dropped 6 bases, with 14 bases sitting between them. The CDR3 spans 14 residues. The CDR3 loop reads CASSGPRVADTQYF. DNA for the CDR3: TGTGCCAGCAGTGGCCCCAGGGTCGCGGATACGCAGTATTTT.

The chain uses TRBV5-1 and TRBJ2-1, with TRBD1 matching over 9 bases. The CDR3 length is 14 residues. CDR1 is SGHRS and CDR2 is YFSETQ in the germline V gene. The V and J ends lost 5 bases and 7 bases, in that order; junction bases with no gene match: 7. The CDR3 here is CASSYGTGRNEQFF. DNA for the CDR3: TGCGCCAGCAGTTATGGGACAGGGAGGAATGAGCAGTTCTTC.

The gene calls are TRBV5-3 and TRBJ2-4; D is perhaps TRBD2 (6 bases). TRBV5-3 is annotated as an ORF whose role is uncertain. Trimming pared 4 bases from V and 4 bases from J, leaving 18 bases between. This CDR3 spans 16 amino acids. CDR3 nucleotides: TGTGCCAGAAGCCCCCGGAGGGCCCATATAAAAAACATTCAGTACTTC. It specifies CARSPRRAHIKNIQYF.

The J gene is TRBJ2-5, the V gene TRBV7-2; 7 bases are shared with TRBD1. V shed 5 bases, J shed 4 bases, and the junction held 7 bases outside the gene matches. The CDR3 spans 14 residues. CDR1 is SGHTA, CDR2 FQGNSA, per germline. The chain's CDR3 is CASSRKAGGETQYF. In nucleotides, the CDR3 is TGTGCCAGCAGCAGAAAGGCAGGGGGAGAGACCCAGTACTTC.

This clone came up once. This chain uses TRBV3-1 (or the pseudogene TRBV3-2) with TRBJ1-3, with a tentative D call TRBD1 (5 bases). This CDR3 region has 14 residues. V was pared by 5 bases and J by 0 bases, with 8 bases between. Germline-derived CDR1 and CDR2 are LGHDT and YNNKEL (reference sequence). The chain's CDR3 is CASSYDSSGNTIYF. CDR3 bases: TGTGCCAGCAGCTATGACAGCTCTGGAAACACCATATATTTT.